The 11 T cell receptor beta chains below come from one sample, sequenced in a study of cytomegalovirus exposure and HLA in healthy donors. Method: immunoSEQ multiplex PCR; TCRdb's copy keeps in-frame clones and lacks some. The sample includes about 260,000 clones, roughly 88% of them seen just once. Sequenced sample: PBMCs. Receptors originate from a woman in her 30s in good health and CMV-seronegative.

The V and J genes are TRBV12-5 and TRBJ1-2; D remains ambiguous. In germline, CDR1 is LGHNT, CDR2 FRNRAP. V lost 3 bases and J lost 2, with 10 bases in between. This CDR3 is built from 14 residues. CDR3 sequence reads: CASGLSPGNYGYTF. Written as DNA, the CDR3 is TGTGCTAGTGGTTTAAGTCCCGGGAACTATGGCTACACCTTC.

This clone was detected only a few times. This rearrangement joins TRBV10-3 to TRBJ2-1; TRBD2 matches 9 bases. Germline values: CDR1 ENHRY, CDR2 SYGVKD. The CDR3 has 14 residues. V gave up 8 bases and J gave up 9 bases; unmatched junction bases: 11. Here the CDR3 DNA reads TGTGCCATCGGGTCTAGCGGGAAAGGGGGTGAGCAGTTCTTC. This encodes CAIGSSGKGGEQFF.

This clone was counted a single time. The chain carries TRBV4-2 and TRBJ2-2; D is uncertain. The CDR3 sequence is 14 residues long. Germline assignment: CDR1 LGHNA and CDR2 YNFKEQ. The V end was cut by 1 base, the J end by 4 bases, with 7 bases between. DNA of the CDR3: TGTGCCAGCAGCCAAGGACCGGGCACCGGGGAGCTGTTTTTT. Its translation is CASSQGPGTGELFF.

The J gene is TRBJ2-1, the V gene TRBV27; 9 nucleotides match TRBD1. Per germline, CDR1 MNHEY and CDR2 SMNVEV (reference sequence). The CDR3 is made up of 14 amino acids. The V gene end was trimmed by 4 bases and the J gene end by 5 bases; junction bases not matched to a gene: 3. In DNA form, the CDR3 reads TGTGCCAGCAGTTGGGGGACAGGGCACAATGAGCAGTTCTTC. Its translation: CASSWGTGHNEQFF.

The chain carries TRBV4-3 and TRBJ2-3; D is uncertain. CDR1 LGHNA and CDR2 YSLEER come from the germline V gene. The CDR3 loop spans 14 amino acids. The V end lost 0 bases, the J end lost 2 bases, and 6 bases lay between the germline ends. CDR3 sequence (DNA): TGCGCCAGCAGCCAAGAGGCCAACACAGATACGCAGTATTTT. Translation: CASSQEANTDTQYF.

Here the CDR3 DNA reads TGTGCCAGCAGTGAAACCGGGGGAGGGGGCTCCTACGAGCAGTACTTC. This gives the protein CASSETGGGGSYEQYF. The rearrangement joins TRBV2 to TRBJ2-7; tentative D call: TRBD2 (7 bases). CDR3 length equals 16 residues. V was cut by 2 bases and J by 0 bases, with 14 bases left in between. Looked up from germline, CDR1 is SNHLY and CDR2 is FYNNEI.

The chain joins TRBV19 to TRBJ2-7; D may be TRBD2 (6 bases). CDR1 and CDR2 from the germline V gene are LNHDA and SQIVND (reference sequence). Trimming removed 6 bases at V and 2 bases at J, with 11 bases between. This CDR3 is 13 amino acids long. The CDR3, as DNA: TGTGCCAGTAGCTCTAGCGCTCCCTACGAGCAGTACTTC. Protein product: CASSSSAPYEQYF.

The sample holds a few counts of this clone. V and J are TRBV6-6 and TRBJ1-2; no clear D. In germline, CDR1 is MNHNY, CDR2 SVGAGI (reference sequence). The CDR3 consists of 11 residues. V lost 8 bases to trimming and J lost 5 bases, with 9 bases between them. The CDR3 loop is CASWSSYGYTF. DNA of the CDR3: TGTGCCAGCTGGAGCAGTTATGGCTACACCTTC.

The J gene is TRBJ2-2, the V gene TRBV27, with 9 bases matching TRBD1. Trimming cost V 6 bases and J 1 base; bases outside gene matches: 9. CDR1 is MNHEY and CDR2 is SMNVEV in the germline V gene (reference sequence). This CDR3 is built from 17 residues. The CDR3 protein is CASSFLPTGGNTGELFF. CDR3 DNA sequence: TGTGCCAGCAGCTTTCTCCCGACAGGGGGGAACACCGGGGAGCTGTTTTTT.

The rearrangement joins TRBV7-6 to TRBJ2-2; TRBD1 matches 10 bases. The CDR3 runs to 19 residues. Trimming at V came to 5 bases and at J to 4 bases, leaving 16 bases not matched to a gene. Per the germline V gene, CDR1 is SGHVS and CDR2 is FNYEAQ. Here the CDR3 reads CASSLGTGESLRRTGELFF. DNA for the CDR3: TGTGCCAGCAGCCTGGGGACAGGGGAAAGTTTACGGCGCACCGGGGAGCTGTTTTTT.

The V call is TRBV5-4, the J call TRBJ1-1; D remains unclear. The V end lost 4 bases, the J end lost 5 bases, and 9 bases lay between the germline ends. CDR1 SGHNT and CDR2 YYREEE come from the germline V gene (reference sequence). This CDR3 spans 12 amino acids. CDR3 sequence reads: CASSPGGTEAFF. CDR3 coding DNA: TGTGCCAGCAGCCCCGGTGGAACTGAAGCTTTCTTT.